The sequence of this TCR beta chain was determined in a study of cytomegalovirus exposure and HLA in healthy donors (dated 2017 in TCRdb). For the wider study: An earlier analysis of under 600 of the donors reported more than 250 Gb of sequence data and approximately 110 million unique TCR beta sequences from some 180 million T cells. About 300 gigabases of sequencing data and around 87 million unique TCR sequences were included in an early release covering about 700 HLA-typed donors. The genetic ancestry cluster associated with self-reported Caucasian donors included about 84% of the roughly 410 genotyped donors. The study aimed to test whether signatures of past pathogen exposure could be identified by cataloging public T cell receptors. The study used immunosequencing to profile the T cell repertoires of approximately 640 subjects and linked those repertoires to cytomegalovirus serostatus. Besides the first cohort of roughly 640 subjects, a separate validation cohort made up of around 120 different subjects was used. High-throughput TCR immunosequencing, statistical association of individual TCRs with disease status, and machine learning were combined to predict cytomegalovirus infection status. To study patterns of TCR occurrence, a later analysis re-analyzed previously published TCR beta repertoires from 666 donors and added high-resolution HLA genotyping. Rather than drawing on any new phenotypic data, the later analysis identified candidate immune exposures from TCR beta sequences and the way those sequences occurred across donors. To decide whether each TCR beta V gene segment behaved as functional or pseudogenic, an earlier analysis of several hundred of the donors relied on high-throughput TCR beta sequencing. Donor age, sex, ethnicity and CMV serostatus were collected together with the repertoire data. Genome-wide SNP genotypes for about three fifths of the 666 donors were used in a later genetic analysis, which treated that subset as a discovery cohort. Every repertoire in the discovery cohort had been generated on one and the same sequencing platform. HLA typing covered class I and class II loci at four-digit resolution. The number of donors typed differed by locus, with roughly 629-640 for A, B, C, DRB1 and DQB1, 522 for DQA1, about 610 for DPA1, and around 430 for DPB1. Because of strong linkage in the cohort, a handful of DR-DQ haplotypes were treated as single units for association and clustering. Among about 390 genotyped donors of the cohort, an average of approximately 250,000 unique TCR beta nucleotide sequences were sequenced per donor, about a sixth of them non-productive. The investigation overall reported the following: Sequencing depth was assumed to be roughly uniform across donors in the presence/absence analyses, though that assumption may not hold. According to a later analysis, parvovirus B19, influenza, CMV and Epstein-Barr virus appeared linked to several top co-occurrence clusters. According to a later analysis, TCR association rates differed among HLA loci, with DRB1 alleles showing the most associated TCRs and HLA-C alleles showing the fewest. In vitro tests confirmed that three of the cytomegalovirus-associated TCR beta chains recognize cytomegalovirus antigens. HLA typing was unavailable for some donors at each locus, so association tests used only the typed subset. The authors suggested that the approach could potentially be extended to other disease states and immunological phenotypes. According to a later genetic analysis, donors in an Asian-associated ancestry cluster had fewer N-insertions in productive TCRs than the approximately 630-donor mean. For the cohort, immune exposure information was limited to CMV serostatus. Some IMGT-functional V segments, including TRBV6-2 and TRBV6-3, could not be distinguished by the 87-base-pair reads and were therefore excluded. Correlated functional status among segregating V segments might be attributable to linkage disequilibrium, but an unknown experimental factor could not be ruled out. Cytomegalovirus status was reported to be diagnosed by the classifier with high specificity and sensitivity in both the original and validation cohorts. Broadly in line with IMGT annotations, most TCR beta V segments showed up in productive rearrangements about 87% or about 30% of the time in an earlier analysis of under 700 of the donors. Because counts were too low, 15 to 20 rarely observed V segments, including chromosome 9 orphons, were excluded from the earlier analysis of around 640 of the donors. When HLA alleles, especially DR and DQ, strongly co-occurred, attributing TCR associations to individual alleles was difficult. A cluster of highly shared sequence variants was judged likely to be a technical artifact of the sequencing pipeline. According to a later analysis, most CMV-associated TCR beta chains appeared to be HLA-restricted, and the HLA associations seemed to be driven largely by CMV exposure. The study listed 150 to 200 TCR beta chains as associated with cytomegalovirus. This cohort had only TCR beta chains sequenced, and the lack of alpha or paired-chain data limited which features could be detected. Most TCR sequences were observed very rarely across donors, whereas some public TCRs were present in many individuals. A later analysis found that HLA-associated TCR beta chains were more clonally expanded and had lower generation probabilities than equally common non-associated chains. A further reported finding was that TCR beta sequences accurately predicted the HLA-A and HLA-B alleles for most subjects in the first cohort. In a later analysis, over 15,000 TCR beta sequences were associated with specific HLA alleles at a false discovery rate of 0.05. V-gene and J-gene trimming of TCR beta chains was associated with a missense DCLRE1C variant in a later genetic analysis, and the association was replicated in an independent cohort.

In total, approximately 700 healthy bone marrow donors made up the cohort. All cohort members were sampled while nominally healthy, although unrecorded immune exposures were likely present. The donor tested CMV seronegative and was one of the 352 seronegative cohort members. A peripheral blood sample was collected from each donor, and TCR beta sequencing was performed on peripheral blood mononuclear cells. The Qiagen DNeasy Blood Extraction Kit was used to extract genomic DNA from the blood cell samples. The receptor library was made with the immunoSEQ multiplex PCR assay. For the multiplex PCR, a mixture combining 60 forward primers for TCR Vbeta segments and 13 reverse primers for TCR Jbeta segments was used. The CDR3 region of rearranged TCR beta genes was amplified from genomic DNA with a multiplex PCR assay. The amplified TCR beta libraries were sequenced on the Illumina HiSeq System as 87-base-pair reads. Turning to the authors' computational methods: A later analysis counted some 80 million unique TCR beta chains across the 666 repertoires, and around 12 million of these chains were shared by at least two donors. Raw reads were error-corrected and collapsed into unique sequences by a nearest-neighbor algorithm in which closely related sequences were merged to remove PCR and sequencing errors. V, D and J gene segments were assigned by aligning CDR3 sequences to IMGT reference sequences. Each retained sequence needed at least a six-nucleotide match to both a V gene segment and a J gene segment. A rearrangement counted as productive if the CDR3 had no stop codons and remained in frame with V and J, and every other rearrangement counted as non-productive. CDR3 was defined according to IMGT convention as the region running from the second conserved V-encoded cysteine to the conserved J-encoded phenylalanine. The earlier analysis of about 610 of the donors excluded any sequence lacking an unambiguous match to a single V gene segment. An earlier analysis of roughly 590 of the donors called V segments functional above 56.7% productive rearrangements and segregating when the between-donor standard deviation exceeded 5%. A statistical classification framework was developed to diagnose cytomegalovirus status using the catalog of TCR beta chain sequences. V and J gene assignment, in a later analysis, came from comparing TCR nucleotide sequences with IMGT/GENE-DB human TR gene sequences. Using the TCRdist pipeline, a later analysis assigned CDR3 sequences along with most-parsimonious VDJ recombination scenarios. In a later analysis, each TCR beta chain was defined by its CDR3 amino acid sequence together with its V-gene family, and reads lacking a unique V-gene family were excluded. A later analysis removed 550 to 650 highly shared, low-generation-probability nucleotide sequences to deal with suspected cross-contamination and a sequencing artifact. A later analysis calculated a clonal expansion index for each public chain from normalized within-repertoire ranks of inferred template counts. A later analysis computed generation probabilities with a VDJ recombination model fitted to out-of-frame rearrangements, and checked the results against IGoR. In a later analysis, hypergeometric tests were used to score TCR-TCR, TCR-HLA and TCR-CMV co-occurrence, with a repertoire-size bias correction applied to TCR pairs. A later analysis estimated false discovery rates by permuting HLA or CMV assignments 20 times. In a later analysis, co-occurring TCRs were grouped using DBSCAN, and TCRdist sequence similarity was added for clustering within HLA-allele-positive subsets. Co-occurrence clustering excluded repertoires with fewer than 30,000 or more than 120,000 public chains, plus five with anomalous nucleotide sharing. TCRdb obtained this table from immuneACCESS and retained in-frame rearrangements with V and J assigned. These tables miss some clones; where compared with another copy, unresolved V genes account for less than half of the shortfall, and the remainder is unexplained. The V and J calls and clone size come from that table; D and trimming were worked out from the DNA. This sample has around 220,000 clones in its table, and 75% to 80% of those were observed once. 1.5% to 2% of the sample rests with the top ten.

The CDR1 and CDR2 encoded by the germline V gene (reference sequence) are SGHNT and YYREEE. The CDR3 holds 13 amino acids from the cysteine to the phenylalanine. Just the 39-base CDR3 DNA is kept, in frame starting at base 1. Germline trimming amounts to 4 bases on V and 6 bases on J, with 4 as the count of junction bases outside the gene matches. This clone appeared once. Its antigen specificity is not known. No much larger clone is present one base from it, and per-base qualities are unavailable. The chain is encoded by TRBV5-4 joined to TRBJ2-1; the junction holds 7 bases that match TRBD1. Sample: PBMCs. The clonotype comes from a man between 18 and 29 years old in good health and CMV-seronegative. For the CDR3, the sequence is CASSRTGLNEQFF. The base sequence is TGTGCCAGCAGCCGGACAGGACTCAATGAGCAGTTCTTC. With the portions outside the CDR3 filled from the reference TRBV5-4 and TRBJ2-1 genes, the complete variable region becomes ETGVTQSPTHLIKTRGQQVTLRCSSQSGHNTVSWYQQALGQGPQFIFQYYREEENGRGNFPPRFSGLQFPNYSSELNVNALELDDSALYLCASSRTGLNEQFFGPGTRLTVL.